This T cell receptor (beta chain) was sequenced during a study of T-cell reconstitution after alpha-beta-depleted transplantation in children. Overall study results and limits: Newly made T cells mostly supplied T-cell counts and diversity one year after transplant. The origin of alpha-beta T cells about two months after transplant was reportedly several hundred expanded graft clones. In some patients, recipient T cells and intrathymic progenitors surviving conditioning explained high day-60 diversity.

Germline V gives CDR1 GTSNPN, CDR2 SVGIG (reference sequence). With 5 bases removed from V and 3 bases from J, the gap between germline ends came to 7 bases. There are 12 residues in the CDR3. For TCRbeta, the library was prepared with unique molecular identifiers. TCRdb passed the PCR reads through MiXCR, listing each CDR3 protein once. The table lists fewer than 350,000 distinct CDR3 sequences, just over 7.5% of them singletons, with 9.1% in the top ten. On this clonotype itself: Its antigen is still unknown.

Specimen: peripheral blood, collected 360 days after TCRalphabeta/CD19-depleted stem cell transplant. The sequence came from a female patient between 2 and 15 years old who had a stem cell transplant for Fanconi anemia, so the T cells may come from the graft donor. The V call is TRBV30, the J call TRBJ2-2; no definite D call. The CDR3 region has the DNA TGTGCCTGGGCTGACGACACCGGGGAGCTGTTTTTT. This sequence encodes CAWADDTGELFF.